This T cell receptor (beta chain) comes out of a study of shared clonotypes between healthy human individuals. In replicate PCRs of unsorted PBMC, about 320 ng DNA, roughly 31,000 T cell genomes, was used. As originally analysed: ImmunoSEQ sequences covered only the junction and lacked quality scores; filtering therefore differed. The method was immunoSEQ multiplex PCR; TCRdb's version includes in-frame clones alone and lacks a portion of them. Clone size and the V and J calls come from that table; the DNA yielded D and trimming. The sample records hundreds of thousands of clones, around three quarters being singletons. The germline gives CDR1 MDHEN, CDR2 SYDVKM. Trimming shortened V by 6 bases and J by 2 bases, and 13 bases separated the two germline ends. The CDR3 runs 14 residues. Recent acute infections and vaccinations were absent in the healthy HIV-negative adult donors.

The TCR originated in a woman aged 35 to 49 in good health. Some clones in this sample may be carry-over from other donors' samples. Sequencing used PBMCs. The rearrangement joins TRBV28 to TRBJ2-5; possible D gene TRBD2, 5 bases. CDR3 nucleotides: TGTGCCAGCAGCCCGCTGAGGGCTCAAGAGACCCAGTACTTC. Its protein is CASSPLRAQETQYF.